A selection of T cell receptor beta chains follows, all from one sample in a study of metastatic and nonmetastatic thyroid tumors. With MiXCR, TCRdb called clones anew from the PCR reads. The sample shows over 5,500 clones, under 20% of them seen only once. The sample taken for sequencing was adjacent normal tissue. Receptors originate from a female donor with papillary thyroid cancer or a benign thyroid nodule (not recorded which). Some clones in this sample may be carry-over from other donors' samples. Both conserved end residues are part of each CDR3. D genes are given only for firm matches. The size entry is marked missing in some rows and otherwise reads once, few, many or a size class.

TGTGCCAGCAAGAACATGGGGCGGACTTACAATGAGCAGTTCTTC CASKNMGRTYNEQFF TRBV27 . TRBJ2-1 few
TGTGCCAGCAGTTTGCAACAGGGCTACAATGAGCAGTTCTTC CASSLQQGYNEQFF TRBV28 . TRBJ2-1 medium-sized
TGCGCCAGCAGCTTGTGGGCCGACACTAGCGGGCAGGAGCAGTACTTC CASSLWADTSGQEQYF TRBV5-1 TRBD2 TRBJ2-7 .
TGTGCCATCAGTGAGTACACTGAAGCTTTCTTT CAISEYTEAFF TRBV10-3 . TRBJ1-1 few
TGTGCCATCATCCCGATCCCCGGGGCCCGCTACAATGAGCAGTTCTTC CAIIPIPGARYNEQFF TRBV11-2 . TRBJ2-1 .
TGCAGTGCTAGAATCCTAGCGGGTGGCACAGATACGCAGTATTTT CSARILAGGTDTQYF TRBV20-1 TRBD2 TRBJ2-3 medium-sized
TGTGCCAGCAGCTTAGGGGCTCCGCAAGAGACCCAGTACTTC CASSLGAPQETQYF TRBV5-4 . TRBJ2-5 many
TGTGCCAGTTCAAAGGGAGAGGGTCCAGGGAGCAATTCACCCCTCCACTTT CASSKGEGPGSNSPLHF TRBV6-1 . TRBJ1-6 .
TGTGCCAGCAGCCTGCAGAGGGGGTCGAACTATGGCTACACCTTC CASSLQRGSNYGYTF TRBV13 . TRBJ1-2 large
TGTGCCACCAGCCAACTAGCCGGCGAGACCCAGTACTTC CATSQLAGETQYF TRBV15 . TRBJ2-5 few
TGTGCCAGCGCCGACAGAACTAATTCACCCCTCCACTTT CASADRTNSPLHF TRBV7-9 . TRBJ1-6 many
TGTGCCAGCAGCCCCCTCACTCTGCGGGGATCTGAGCAGTTCTTC CASSPLTLRGSEQFF TRBV7-3 . TRBJ2-1 medium-sized
TGTGCCATCAGTGAGGACAGGGGCCTACACACTGAAGCTTTCTTT CAISEDRGLHTEAFF TRBV10-3 TRBD1 TRBJ1-1 few
TGTGCCAGCAGCTTATCCGGGACAGGTCGCGACGAGCAGTACTTC CASSLSGTGRDEQYF TRBV7-8 TRBD1 TRBJ2-7 few
TGTGCCAGCAGTTACAGGGTAGCGGGAGGGCCGGGAGGGAATGAGCAGTTCTTC CASSYRVAGGPGGNEQFF TRBV6-5 TRBD2 TRBJ2-1 few
TGTGCCAGCAGTGAACAATACCGTGAGCAGTACTTC CASSEQYREQYF TRBV6-1 . TRBJ2-7 medium-sized
TGCAGTGTCCGAAGATTTGGACAGGACACCTACGAGCAGTACTTC CSVRRFGQDTYEQYF TRBV20-1 TRBD1 TRBJ2-7 .
TGTGCCAGTAGCACAGGGAATTTGGGGACCGGGGAGCTGTTTTTT CASSTGNLGTGELFF TRBV19 . TRBJ2-2 .
TGTGCCAGCAGTGAATCCTACGACACCTTC CASSESYDTF TRBV6-1 . TRBJ1-2 few
TGTGCCAGCAGTCTCAGGGGTGGGGGGGTCGAGCAGTACTTC CASSLRGGGVEQYF TRBV12-3/TRBV12-4 . TRBJ2-7 .
TGTGCCAGCAGCCGGGGACCTGCACAGTACTTC CASSRGPAQYF TRBV14 . TRBJ2-5 many
TGTGCCAGCAGTTCCGCCTGGGGCACGTCCTACGAGCAGTACTTC CASSSAWGTSYEQYF TRBV28 . TRBJ2-7 .
TGTGCCAGTAGTTATAAATACGGGTCCTATAATTCACCCCTCCACTTT CASSYKYGSYNSPLHF TRBV6-5 . TRBJ1-6 few
TGTGCCACCCGAGACAGACTCAATCAGCCCCAGCATTTT CATRDRLNQPQHF TRBV15 . TRBJ1-5 many
TGTGCCAGCAGCCAGGACAGGGCCGCGGAAGCTTTCTTT CASSQDRAAEAFF TRBV7-3 TRBD1 TRBJ1-1 many
TGCAGTGCCCCGGCGAGGGCGATAACTGAAGCTTTCTTT CSAPARAITEAFF TRBV20-1 . TRBJ1-1 medium-sized
TGCAGTGTCCATCCTACTCAGGGGGCAAACTATGGCTACACCTTC CSVHPTQGANYGYTF TRBV20-1 TRBD1 TRBJ1-2 medium-sized
TGCAGCGTTAGGATGGGTAACTATGGCTACACCTTC CSVRMGNYGYTF TRBV29-1 . TRBJ1-2 many
TGTGCCAGCATTCACGGGACCACTGGCTACACCTTC CASIHGTTGYTF TRBV6-1 . TRBJ1-2 medium-sized
TGTGCCAGCAGTGAAAGGGGGGTCACTGAAGCTTTCTTT CASSERGVTEAFF TRBV25-1 . TRBJ1-1 medium-sized
TGTGCCAGCAGCGTAGATCCGGAAAGGAGCGGGGCGCAGTATTTT CASSVDPERSGAQYF TRBV9 TRBD2 TRBJ2-3 .
TGTGCCAGCAGTTATAGACAGGCACTCGATCAGCCCCAGCATTTT CASSYRQALDQPQHF TRBV6-4 . TRBJ1-5 few
TGCAGTGCTAGAGATGGGCAGGGCCTCCAAGAGACCCAGTACTTC CSARDGQGLQETQYF TRBV20-1 . TRBJ2-5 .
TGCAGCGTTGATAGGGGGCCCGGCGGCTACACCTTC CSVDRGPGGYTF TRBV29-1 TRBD1 TRBJ1-2 medium-sized
TGTGCCAGCAGCGTACTACCGGGACTGAGGGATACGCAGTATTTT CASSVLPGLRDTQYF TRBV11-2 . TRBJ2-3 .
TGCAGCGTTGAAGTGTCGACTGGGGGCTATGGCTACACCTTC CSVEVSTGGYGYTF TRBV29-1 . TRBJ1-2 many
TGTGCCAGCAGCTTAACCGTCCCGGGACAGGGGAACTATGGCTACACCTTC CASSLTVPGQGNYGYTF TRBV27 TRBD1 TRBJ1-2 few
TGCGCCAGCAGCTCTAGCGGGATATACGAGCAGCAGTACTTC CASSSSGIYEQQYF TRBV5-1 TRBD2 TRBJ2-7 .
TGTGCCAGCAGCCGAGGGGACAGGGGGCAGAACACTGAAGCTTTCTTT CASSRGDRGQNTEAFF TRBV11-1 TRBD1 TRBJ1-1 medium-sized
TGTGCCAGCAGCCCCCGAGCGGGAGTGCAGGATACGCAGTATTTT CASSPRAGVQDTQYF TRBV11-2 TRBD2 TRBJ2-3 medium-sized
TGTGCCAGCAGCTTAGCATTCGGCGGGGGGCTAGGCGGGGAATCCAACTATGGCTACACCTTC CASSLAFGGGLGGESNYGYTF TRBV7-9 . TRBJ1-2 many
TGTGCCAGCAGCTTACTAGACTGGACAACTAATGAAAAACTGTTTTTT CASSLLDWTTNEKLFF TRBV7-8 . TRBJ1-4 many
TGTGCCAGCAGCCCAGCGGTGTCGGGTGGCACTGAAGCTTTCTTT CASSPAVSGGTEAFF TRBV6-1 . TRBJ1-1 medium-sized
TGCAGTGCTAATAGCCTGGGGCTAGCGGAAGAAGATACGCAGTATTTT CSANSLGLAEEDTQYF TRBV20-1 TRBD2 TRBJ2-3 few
TGCGCCAGCAGCTTGCCTTCCTACGAGCAGTACTTC CASSLPSYEQYF TRBV5-1 . TRBJ2-7 few
TGTGCCAGTAGTATAGATCTCGGGGTACATACTGAAGCTTTCTTT CASSIDLGVHTEAFF TRBV19 . TRBJ1-1 medium-sized
TGTGCCAGCAGTTTCGGGGGGAAAAACACCATATATTTT CASSFGGKNTIYF TRBV12-3/TRBV12-4 . TRBJ1-3 few
TGTGCCATCAGTGATTCGAGACAGTCCTACGAGCAGTACTTC CAISDSRQSYEQYF TRBV10-3 . TRBJ2-7 few
TGTGCCAGCAGTGAATGGGCTGAAGCTTTCTTT CASSEWAEAFF TRBV6-1 . TRBJ1-1 .
TGCAGCGTTGAAGATCATAGGGGTGTTTGGACTGAAGCTTTCTTT CSVEDHRGVWTEAFF TRBV29-1 . TRBJ1-1 many
TGTGCCTGGAGTGTACTGCGAGAGACCCAGTACTTC CAWSVLRETQYF TRBV30 . TRBJ2-5 medium-sized
TGTGCCAGCAGTTTAGGGGACGGTTCCTATGGCTACACCTTC CASSLGDGSYGYTF TRBV12-3/TRBV12-4 . TRBJ1-2 medium-sized
TGTGCCTGGAGTGTACGGGGGGGTGGCTACACCTTC CAWSVRGGGYTF TRBV30 . TRBJ1-2 medium-sized
TGTGCCAGCACATATAGCAATCAGCCCCAGCATTTT CASTYSNQPQHF TRBV12-3/TRBV12-4 . TRBJ1-5 few
TGTGCCAGCAAACTGTCCAATTTCTATGGCTACACCTTC CASKLSNFYGYTF TRBV6-1 . TRBJ1-2 medium-sized
TGTGCCTGGAGTTCGTGGACTAGCGGGTTAACGAGGGGCTACGAGCAGTACTTC CAWSSWTSGLTRGYEQYF TRBV30 TRBD2 TRBJ2-7 many
TGTGCCAGCAGTTACGGGGTATACTACGAGCAGTACTTC CASSYGVYYEQYF TRBV6-5 . TRBJ2-7 medium-sized
TGCAGTGCTAGGATAGCGGGGGGGATGGGTGAGCAGTTCTTC CSARIAGGMGEQFF TRBV20-1 TRBD2 TRBJ2-1 .